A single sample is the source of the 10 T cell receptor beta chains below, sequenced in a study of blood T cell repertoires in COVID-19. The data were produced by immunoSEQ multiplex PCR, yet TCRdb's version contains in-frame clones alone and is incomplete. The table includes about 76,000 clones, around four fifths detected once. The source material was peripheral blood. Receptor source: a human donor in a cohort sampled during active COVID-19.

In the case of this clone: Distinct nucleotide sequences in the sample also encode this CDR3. Here the CDR3 reads CASSYGGSGNTIYF. The CDR3 nucleotides read TGTGCCAGCAGTTACGGGGGGAGTGGAAACACCATATATTTT. V usage is TRBV6-6 and J usage is TRBJ1-3; tentatively, D is TRBD1 (5 bases). Germline V gene lookup returns CDR1 MNHNY and CDR2 SVGAGI (reference sequence). With 2 bases removed from V and 3 bases from J, the gap between germline ends came to 8 bases. This CDR3 region has 14 residues.

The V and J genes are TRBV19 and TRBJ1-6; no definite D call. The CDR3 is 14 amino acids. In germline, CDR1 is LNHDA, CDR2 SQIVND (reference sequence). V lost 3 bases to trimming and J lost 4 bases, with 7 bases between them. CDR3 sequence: CASSIGSYNSPLHF. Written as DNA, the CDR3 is TGTGCCAGTAGTATTGGGAGTTATAATTCACCCCTCCACTTT.

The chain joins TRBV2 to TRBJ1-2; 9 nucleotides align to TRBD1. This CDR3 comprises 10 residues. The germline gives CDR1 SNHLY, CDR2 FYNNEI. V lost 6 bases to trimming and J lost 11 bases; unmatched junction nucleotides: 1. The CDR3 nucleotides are TGTGCCAGCAGGGGACAGGGTTACACCTTC. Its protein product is CASRGQGYTF.

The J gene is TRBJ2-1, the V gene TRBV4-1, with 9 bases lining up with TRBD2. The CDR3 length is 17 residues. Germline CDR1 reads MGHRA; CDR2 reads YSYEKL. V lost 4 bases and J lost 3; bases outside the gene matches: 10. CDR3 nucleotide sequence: TGCGCCAGCAGCCGAGTAGCGGGGGCCTATCACTACAATGAGCAGTTCTTC. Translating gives CASSRVAGAYHYNEQFF.

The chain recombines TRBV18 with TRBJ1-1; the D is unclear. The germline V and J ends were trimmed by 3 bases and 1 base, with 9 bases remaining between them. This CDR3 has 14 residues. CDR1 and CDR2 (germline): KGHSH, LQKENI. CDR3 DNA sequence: TGTGCCAGCTCACCTTTCGGTGGGAACACTGAAGCTTTCTTT. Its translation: CASSPFGGNTEAFF.

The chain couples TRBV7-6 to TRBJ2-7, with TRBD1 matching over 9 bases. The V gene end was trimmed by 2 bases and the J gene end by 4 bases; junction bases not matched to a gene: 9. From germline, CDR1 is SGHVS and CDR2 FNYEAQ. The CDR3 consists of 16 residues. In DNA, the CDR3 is TGTGCCAGCAGCTTAATCGAGGACAGGGGCGTATACGAGCAGTACTTC. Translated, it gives CASSLIEDRGVYEQYF.

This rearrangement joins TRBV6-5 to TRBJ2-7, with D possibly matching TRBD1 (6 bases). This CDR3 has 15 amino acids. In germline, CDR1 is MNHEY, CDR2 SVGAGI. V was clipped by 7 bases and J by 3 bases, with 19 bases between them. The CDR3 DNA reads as TGTGCCAGCAATCCAGGGACACCCGTCCTCTACGAGCAGTACTTC. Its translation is CASNPGTPVLYEQYF.

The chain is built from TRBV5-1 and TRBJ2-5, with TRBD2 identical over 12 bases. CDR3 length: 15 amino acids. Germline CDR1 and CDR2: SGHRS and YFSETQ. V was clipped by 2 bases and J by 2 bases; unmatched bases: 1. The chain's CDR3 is CASSLGLAGQETQYF. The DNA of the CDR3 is TGCGCCAGCAGCTTAGGACTAGCGGGGCAAGAGACCCAGTACTTC. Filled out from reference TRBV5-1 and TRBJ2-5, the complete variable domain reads KAGVTQTPRYLIKTRGQQVTLSCSPISGHRSVSWYQQTPGQGLQFLFEYFSETQRNKGNFPGRFSGRQFSNSRSEMNVSTLELGDSALYLCASSLGLAGQETQYFGPGTRLLVL.

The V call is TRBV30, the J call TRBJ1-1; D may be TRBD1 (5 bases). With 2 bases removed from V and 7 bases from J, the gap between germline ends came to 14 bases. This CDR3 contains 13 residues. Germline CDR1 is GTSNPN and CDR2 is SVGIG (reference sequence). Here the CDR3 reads CAWSRGGTLEAFF. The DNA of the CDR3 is TGTGCCTGGAGTAGAGGAGGGACTCTTGAAGCTTTCTTT.

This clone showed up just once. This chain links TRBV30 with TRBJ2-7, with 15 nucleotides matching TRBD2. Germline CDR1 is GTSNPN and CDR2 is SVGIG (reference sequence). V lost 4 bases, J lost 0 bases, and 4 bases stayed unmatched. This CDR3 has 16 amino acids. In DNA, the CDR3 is TGTGCCTGGACCGGGACTAGCGGGAGGAGCTCCTACGAGCAGTACTTC. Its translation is CAWTGTSGRSSYEQYF.